Described below is a single T cell receptor beta chain sequence and its context. Antigen unknown. The sample is drawn from a study of cytomegalovirus exposure and HLA in healthy donors. Overall study results and limits: Cytomegalovirus-associated status was assigned to about 170 TCR beta chains.

PCR was performed using 60 Vbeta and 13 Jbeta primers. The assay was immunoSEQ multiplex PCR, and TCRdb's table has in-frame clones only and misses some. The sample records just over 150,000 clones, around 83% being singletons. Germline values: CDR1 SGHRS, CDR2 YFSETQ. The CDR3 covers 16 residues. V shed 4 bases and J 3 bases; nucleotides not matched to a gene: 8. This receptor was identified in a man aged 18-30 years in good health and CMV-seropositive. Sequenced: PBMCs. The chain employs TRBV5-1 and TRBJ2-3; 10 nucleotides line up with TRBD1. The DNA of the CDR3 is TGCGCCAGCAGCCTCGGACAGGGGGTAGGGACAGATACGCAGTATTTT. Translated, it gives CASSLGQGVGTDTQYF.